This T cell receptor beta chain was found in a study of blood T cell repertoires in COVID-19. Study context: COVID-19 samples, acute and convalescent, were from the United States, Italy and Spain. In each case, the material was cDNA or gDNA derived from T cells, B-cell-depleted T cells, or PBMCs.

This table comes from immunoSEQ multiplex PCR, and its TCRdb copy is limited to in-frame clones, with some not included. The sample gives about 65,000 clones, roughly 90% of which show up once; over 0.95% is in the top ten. The receptor was isolated from a man between 60 and 70 years old with acute or convalescent COVID-19. What was sequenced was peripheral blood.

CDR3 loop: CASGFGGSGDTDTQYF. The CDR3 DNA sequence: TGCGCCAGCGGATTCGGAGGTTCAGGCGACACAGATACGCAGTATTTT. The chain couples TRBV5-1 to TRBJ2-3; maybe TRBD2 (5 bases). The CDR3 sequence is 16 residues long. Germline V CDR1 and CDR2: SGHRS, YFSETQ. V shed 7 bases and J shed 2 bases, with 20 bases lying between them.